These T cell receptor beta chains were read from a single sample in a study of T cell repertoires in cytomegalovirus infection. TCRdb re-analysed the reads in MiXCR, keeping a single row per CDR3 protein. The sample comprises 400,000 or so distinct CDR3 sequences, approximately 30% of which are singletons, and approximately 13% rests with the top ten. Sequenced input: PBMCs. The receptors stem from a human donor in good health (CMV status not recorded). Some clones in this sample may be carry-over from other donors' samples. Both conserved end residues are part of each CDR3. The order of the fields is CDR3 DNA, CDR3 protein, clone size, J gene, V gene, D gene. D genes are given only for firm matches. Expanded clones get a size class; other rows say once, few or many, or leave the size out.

CDR3 DNA: TGTGCCAGCAGTTTCGGGGCTAGCGGCTACAATGAGCAGTTCTTC
CDR3 protein: CASSFGASGYNEQFF
clone size: many
J gene: TRBJ2-1
V gene: TRBV12-3/TRBV12-4
D gene: TRBD2

CDR3 DNA: TGTGCCAGCAGTTCCGAGCGGGGGGGCCCGGTAACAGATACGCAGTATTTT
CDR3 protein: CASSSERGGPVTDTQYF
clone size: -
J gene: TRBJ2-3
V gene: TRBV6-2/TRBV6-3
D gene: TRBD2

CDR3 DNA: TGCGCCAGCAGCCAAGATTCCGGGCCAACCAACGAGCAGTACTTC
CDR3 protein: CASSQDSGPTNEQYF
clone size: few
J gene: TRBJ2-7
V gene: TRBV4-3
D gene: -

CDR3 DNA: TGTGCCAGCACCCGGTGGGAGCGGTCGAACACCGGGGAGCTGTTTTTT
CDR3 protein: CASTRWERSNTGELFF
clone size: -
J gene: TRBJ2-2
V gene: TRBV12-3/TRBV12-4
D gene: -

CDR3 DNA: TGTGCCAGCAGCCAATTAGGCCGCACAGATACGCAGTATTTT
CDR3 protein: CASSQLGRTDTQYF
clone size: few
J gene: TRBJ2-3
V gene: TRBV14
D gene: -

CDR3 DNA: TGTGCCAGCAGCTTGCTATCAGGGGGGCGAGGAAACACCATATATTTT
CDR3 protein: CASSLLSGGRGNTIYF
clone size: -
J gene: TRBJ1-3
V gene: TRBV5-8
D gene: TRBD1

CDR3 DNA: TGTGCCAGCAGCTCGGACTCTGGGGGGGGGCCGCAGTATTTT
CDR3 protein: CASSSDSGGGPQYF
clone size: many
J gene: TRBJ2-3
V gene: TRBV7-2
D gene: -

CDR3 DNA: TGTGCCAGCTCACTCAAGACAACGGGACAATCTTACAATGAGCAGTTCTTC
CDR3 protein: CASSLKTTGQSYNEQFF
clone size: -
J gene: TRBJ2-1
V gene: TRBV18
D gene: -

CDR3 DNA: TGTGCCAGCTTGGGACAGCTGAACACTGAAGCTTTCTTT
CDR3 protein: CASLGQLNTEAFF
clone size: -
J gene: TRBJ1-1
V gene: TRBV6-6
D gene: TRBD1

CDR3 DNA: TGTGCCAGCAGCGGCACGGGGGGGACCCATGGCTACACCTTC
CDR3 protein: CASSGTGGTHGYTF
clone size: few
J gene: TRBJ1-2
V gene: TRBV7-9
D gene: -

CDR3 DNA: TGTGCCAGCAGTCTAGGGAAGAGCACTGAAGCTTTCTTT
CDR3 protein: CASSLGKSTEAFF
clone size: -
J gene: TRBJ1-1
V gene: TRBV6-5
D gene: -

CDR3 DNA: TGTGCCAGCAGCTTATATGTGAGCGGGGGGACCCTAGCCAAAAACATTCAGTACTTC
CDR3 protein: CASSLYVSGGTLAKNIQYF
clone size: many
J gene: TRBJ2-4
V gene: TRBV11-2
D gene: TRBD2

CDR3 DNA: TGTGCCAGCAGCTTGGACCCCCAGCCCCGTAACTATGGCTACACCTTC
CDR3 protein: CASSLDPQPRNYGYTF
clone size: once
J gene: TRBJ1-2
V gene: TRBV5-5
D gene: -

CDR3 DNA: TGTGCCAGCAGCTTACAGCGGGGGCTCTCCTACAATGAGCAGTTCTTC
CDR3 protein: CASSLQRGLSYNEQFF
clone size: few
J gene: TRBJ2-1
V gene: TRBV7-2
D gene: TRBD2

CDR3 DNA: TGTGCCATCAGTGTTATTAAGGACGGCGAGCAGTTCTTC
CDR3 protein: CAISVIKDGEQFF
clone size: -
J gene: TRBJ2-1
V gene: TRBV10-3
D gene: -

CDR3 DNA: TGCAGTGCTAGGGGGAAAGTCGGGGGCACAGATACGCAGTATTTT
CDR3 protein: CSARGKVGGTDTQYF
clone size: once
J gene: TRBJ2-3
V gene: TRBV20-1
D gene: -

CDR3 DNA: TGTGCCAGCAGTTTATCCAGGAGTTATGGCTACACCTTC
CDR3 protein: CASSLSRSYGYTF
clone size: many
J gene: TRBJ1-2
V gene: TRBV28
D gene: -

CDR3 DNA: TGTGCCAGTAGTAAGACAGGGTTGATCAATCAGCCCCAGCATTTT
CDR3 protein: CASSKTGLINQPQHF
clone size: -
J gene: TRBJ1-5
V gene: TRBV19
D gene: TRBD1

CDR3 DNA: TGTGCCACCAGTCGGACAGGGTCCCTATACAATGAGCAGTTCTTC
CDR3 protein: CATSRTGSLYNEQFF
clone size: -
J gene: TRBJ2-1
V gene: TRBV24-1
D gene: TRBD1